Listed below are T cell receptor beta chains from one sample, sequenced in a study of T-cell reconstitution after alpha-beta-depleted transplantation in children. TCRdb analysed the PCR reads with MiXCR anew, one entry per CDR3 protein. The sample has hundreds of thousands of distinct CDR3 sequences, over 10% seen once; the top ten hold 0.79%. The material was PBMCs, obtained before TCRalphabeta/CD19-depleted stem cell transplant. These receptors all come from a girl aged 2 to 10 with congenital amegakaryocytic thrombocytopenia, due to receive a stem cell transplant. CDR3s include the opening cysteine and the closing phenylalanine or tryptophan. Each record gives: J gene, D gene, clone size, V gene, CDR3 protein, CDR3 DNA. The D gene is left open where the match is weak. Size is stated for part of the rows, as once, few or many counts, or as a class when the clone is expanded.

J gene: TRBJ2-5; D gene: NA; clone size: few; V gene: TRBV29-1; CDR3 protein: CSGAGLLETQYF; CDR3 DNA: TGCAGCGGAGCCGGACTGCTCGAGACCCAGTACTTC
J gene: TRBJ2-7; D gene: NA; clone size: many; V gene: TRBV29-1; CDR3 protein: CSGQATESYEQYF; CDR3 DNA: TGCAGCGGTCAGGCTACTGAATCCTACGAGCAGTACTTC
J gene: TRBJ2-7; D gene: NA; clone size: many; V gene: TRBV5-1; CDR3 protein: CASSLGLAGSSYEQYF; CDR3 DNA: TGCGCCAGCAGCTTGGGTCTTGCCGGTTCCTCCTACGAGCAGTACTTC
J gene: TRBJ1-4; D gene: NA; clone size: many; V gene: TRBV12-3/TRBV12-4; CDR3 protein: CASSLLTTNEKLFF; CDR3 DNA: TGTGCCAGCAGTTTACTGACAACTAATGAAAAACTGTTTTTT
J gene: TRBJ2-2; D gene: NA; clone size: many; V gene: TRBV10-2; CDR3 protein: CASKATGAGELFF; CDR3 DNA: TGCGCCAGCAAGGCTACTGGGGCCGGGGAGCTGTTTTTT
J gene: TRBJ2-3; D gene: NA; clone size: many; V gene: TRBV29-1; CDR3 protein: CSVEALEGDTQYF; CDR3 DNA: TGCAGCGTTGAAGCCCTGGAAGGAGATACGCAGTATTTT
J gene: TRBJ2-7; D gene: TRBD1; clone size: many; V gene: TRBV28; CDR3 protein: CASSLPMTGNYEQYF; CDR3 DNA: TGTGCCAGCAGTTTACCTATGACAGGGAACTACGAGCAGTACTTC
J gene: TRBJ2-3; D gene: NA; clone size: NA; V gene: TRBV20-1; CDR3 protein: CSASGMGKQYF; CDR3 DNA: TGCAGTGCTAGCGGGATGGGTAAGCAGTATTTT
J gene: TRBJ2-1; D gene: NA; clone size: many; V gene: TRBV30; CDR3 protein: CAWSVSPFSYNEQFF; CDR3 DNA: TGTGCCTGGAGCGTCAGTCCGTTCTCCTACAATGAGCAGTTCTTC
J gene: TRBJ2-7; D gene: NA; clone size: NA; V gene: TRBV18; CDR3 protein: CASSPDRFTYEQYF; CDR3 DNA: TGTGCCAGCTCACCAGACAGATTTACTTACGAGCAGTACTTC
J gene: TRBJ2-3; D gene: NA; clone size: few; V gene: TRBV5-4; CDR3 protein: CASSPAGNGTDTQYF; CDR3 DNA: TGTGCCAGCAGCCCGGCGGGAAACGGCACAGATACGCAGTATTTT
J gene: TRBJ1-2; D gene: NA; clone size: few; V gene: TRBV20-1; CDR3 protein: CSARDPRDLEATNTF; CDR3 DNA: TGCAGTGCTAGAGACCCTCGAGACCTCGAGGCCACTAATACCTTC
J gene: TRBJ1-5; D gene: NA; clone size: NA; V gene: TRBV20-1; CDR3 protein: CSATGDNQPQHF; CDR3 DNA: TGCAGTGCTACAGGGGATAACCAGCCCCAGCATTTT
J gene: TRBJ2-7; D gene: NA; clone size: NA; V gene: TRBV7-9; CDR3 protein: CASSPPGSGRIYEQYF; CDR3 DNA: TGTGCCAGCAGCCCCCCCGGTAGTGGGAGGATCTACGAGCAGTACTTC
J gene: TRBJ2-7; D gene: NA; clone size: many; V gene: TRBV20-1; CDR3 protein: CSALGTPYEQYF; CDR3 DNA: TGCAGTGCTCTCGGGACACCTTACGAGCAGTACTTC
J gene: TRBJ2-3; D gene: TRBD2; clone size: many; V gene: TRBV5-1; CDR3 protein: CASSPWTSGGTDTQYF; CDR3 DNA: TGCGCCAGCAGCCCCTGGACTAGCGGGGGCACAGATACGCAGTATTTT
J gene: TRBJ2-1; D gene: TRBD2; clone size: few; V gene: TRBV7-2; CDR3 protein: CASSLEAGVYNEQFF; CDR3 DNA: TGTGCCAGCAGCTTAGAAGCGGGGGTTTACAATGAGCAGTTCTTC
J gene: TRBJ2-2; D gene: NA; clone size: many; V gene: TRBV5-1; CDR3 protein: CASSQDRVNTGELFF; CDR3 DNA: TGCGCCAGCAGTCAAGACCGGGTCAACACCGGGGAGCTGTTTTTT
J gene: TRBJ2-1; D gene: NA; clone size: many; V gene: TRBV29-1; CDR3 protein: CSVDLLSIYNEQFF; CDR3 DNA: TGCAGCGTCGATCTTCTCTCCATCTACAATGAGCAGTTCTTC
J gene: TRBJ1-2; D gene: NA; clone size: NA; V gene: TRBV6-1; CDR3 protein: CASSQTNRNDGYTF; CDR3 DNA: TGTGCCAGCAGTCAGACCAACAGGAACGATGGCTACACCTTC
J gene: TRBJ1-1; D gene: NA; clone size: few; V gene: TRBV5-6; CDR3 protein: CASSAGGGNTEAFF; CDR3 DNA: TGTGCCAGCAGCGCCGGCGGAGGGAACACTGAAGCTTTCTTT
J gene: TRBJ2-1; D gene: NA; clone size: NA; V gene: TRBV29-1; CDR3 protein: CSVLEVSGGFF; CDR3 DNA: TGCAGCGTCCTGGAGGTTTCCGGGGGGTTCTTC
J gene: TRBJ2-7; D gene: NA; clone size: NA; V gene: TRBV27; CDR3 protein: CASSFSGAYYVEQYF; CDR3 DNA: TGTGCCAGCAGTTTCAGCGGAGCGTATTACGTAGAGCAGTACTTC
J gene: TRBJ2-5; D gene: NA; clone size: many; V gene: TRBV29-1; CDR3 protein: CSVEASETQYF; CDR3 DNA: TGCAGCGTTGAAGCCTCTGAGACCCAGTACTTC
J gene: TRBJ2-2; D gene: NA; clone size: NA; V gene: TRBV27; CDR3 protein: CASSFGRFTGELFF; CDR3 DNA: TGTGCCAGCAGTTTCGGTCGGTTCACCGGGGAGCTGTTTTTT
J gene: TRBJ2-5; D gene: NA; clone size: many; V gene: TRBV18; CDR3 protein: CASSGPQETQYF; CDR3 DNA: TGTGCCAGCAGTGGACCTCAAGAGACCCAGTACTTC
J gene: TRBJ2-3; D gene: TRBD2; clone size: many; V gene: TRBV12-3/TRBV12-4; CDR3 protein: CATLAGPTDTQYF; CDR3 DNA: TGTGCCACCTTAGCGGGCCCCACAGATACGCAGTATTTT
J gene: TRBJ2-3; D gene: TRBD1; clone size: few; V gene: TRBV7-6; CDR3 protein: CASSFRDRAVDTQYF; CDR3 DNA: TGTGCCAGCAGCTTCCGGGACAGGGCCGTAGATACGCAGTATTTT
J gene: TRBJ2-1; D gene: NA; clone size: NA; V gene: TRBV20-1; CDR3 protein: CSARDPGAGLRDEQFF; CDR3 DNA: TGCAGTGCTAGAGATCCAGGGGCGGGTCTAAGGGATGAGCAGTTCTTC
J gene: TRBJ2-1; D gene: NA; clone size: many; V gene: TRBV15; CDR3 protein: CATSRSQSGPWLLSEQFF; CDR3 DNA: TGTGCCACCAGCAGATCCCAGAGTGGGCCATGGTTGTTGAGTGAGCAGTTCTTC
J gene: TRBJ2-1; D gene: TRBD1; clone size: many; V gene: TRBV5-1; CDR3 protein: CASSPDRASRSYNEQFF; CDR3 DNA: TGCGCCAGCAGTCCGGACAGGGCCTCCCGCTCCTACAATGAGCAGTTCTTC
J gene: TRBJ2-1; D gene: NA; clone size: NA; V gene: TRBV11-1; CDR3 protein: CASSSDGLVAGKYNEQFF; CDR3 DNA: TGTGCCAGCAGCTCGGACGGCCTCGTGGCGGGAAAATACAATGAGCAGTTCTTC
J gene: TRBJ1-1; D gene: NA; clone size: NA; V gene: TRBV27; CDR3 protein: CASSPGTSNTEAFF; CDR3 DNA: TGTGCCAGCAGTCCTGGGACATCGAACACTGAAGCTTTCTTT
J gene: TRBJ2-3; D gene: TRBD2; clone size: NA; V gene: TRBV27; CDR3 protein: CASRSTSADTQYF; CDR3 DNA: TGTGCCAGCCGGTCGACTAGCGCAGATACGCAGTATTTT
J gene: TRBJ1-6; D gene: NA; clone size: many; V gene: TRBV5-1; CDR3 protein: CASSLDSSGAYSPLHF; CDR3 DNA: TGCGCCAGCAGCTTGGATTCCTCAGGGGCGTATTCACCCCTCCACTTT
J gene: TRBJ2-1; D gene: TRBD2; clone size: many; V gene: TRBV7-2; CDR3 protein: CASSFRPSGGYNEQFF; CDR3 DNA: TGTGCCAGCAGCTTTCGTCCTAGCGGGGGCTACAATGAGCAGTTCTTC
J gene: TRBJ2-4; D gene: NA; clone size: NA; V gene: TRBV29-1; CDR3 protein: CSVSGGSVNIQYF; CDR3 DNA: TGCAGCGTGTCAGGAGGGAGTGTGAACATTCAGTACTTC
J gene: TRBJ2-7; D gene: TRBD2; clone size: few; V gene: TRBV27; CDR3 protein: CASNSGGESYEQYF; CDR3 DNA: TGTGCCAGCAACAGTGGGGGGGAGTCCTACGAGCAGTACTTC
J gene: TRBJ2-1; D gene: TRBD2; clone size: many; V gene: TRBV20-1; CDR3 protein: CSARDYGTSGSLSYNEQFF; CDR3 DNA: TGCAGTGCTAGAGATTATGGGACTAGCGGGAGCCTCTCCTACAATGAGCAGTTCTTC
J gene: TRBJ2-7; D gene: NA; clone size: few; V gene: TRBV5-1; CDR3 protein: CASREGRNYEQYF; CDR3 DNA: TGCGCCAGCAGGGAGGGACGGAACTACGAGCAGTACTTC
J gene: TRBJ2-1; D gene: TRBD2; clone size: many; V gene: TRBV5-4; CDR3 protein: CASSAIAGEDNEQFF; CDR3 DNA: TGTGCCAGCAGCGCAATAGCGGGAGAAGACAATGAGCAGTTCTTC
J gene: TRBJ2-7; D gene: TRBD1; clone size: NA; V gene: TRBV5-5; CDR3 protein: CASSPRQGAPHEQYF; CDR3 DNA: TGTGCCAGCAGCCCACGACAGGGAGCCCCCCACGAGCAGTACTTC
J gene: TRBJ1-3; D gene: NA; clone size: many; V gene: TRBV12-3/TRBV12-4; CDR3 protein: CASSASGWGPGNTIYF; CDR3 DNA: TGTGCCAGCAGTGCCTCGGGTTGGGGGCCTGGAAACACCATATATTTT
J gene: TRBJ1-4; D gene: TRBD1; clone size: many; V gene: TRBV29-1; CDR3 protein: CSVAKTGGNEKLFF; CDR3 DNA: TGCAGCGTCGCAAAGACAGGGGGTAATGAAAAACTGTTTTTT
J gene: TRBJ2-2; D gene: NA; clone size: NA; V gene: TRBV5-6; CDR3 protein: CASSRGTAGELFF; CDR3 DNA: TGTGCCAGCAGCCGAGGGACCGCCGGGGAGCTGTTTTTT
J gene: TRBJ1-2; D gene: TRBD1; clone size: few; V gene: TRBV7-8; CDR3 protein: CASSFSPGTGYGYTF; CDR3 DNA: TGTGCCAGCAGCTTTTCCCCCGGGACAGGCTATGGCTACACCTTC
J gene: TRBJ1-6; D gene: NA; clone size: many; V gene: TRBV27; CDR3 protein: CASSFGVDSPLHF; CDR3 DNA: TGTGCCAGCAGTTTTGGGGTTGATTCACCCCTCCACTTT
J gene: TRBJ2-7; D gene: NA; clone size: NA; V gene: TRBV20-1; CDR3 protein: CSARGATWPQIPYEQYF; CDR3 DNA: TGCAGTGCTAGAGGAGCAACGTGGCCCCAGATCCCCTACGAGCAGTACTTC
J gene: TRBJ2-3; D gene: NA; clone size: many; V gene: TRBV20-1; CDR3 protein: CSAREKDYGLLDTQYF; CDR3 DNA: TGCAGTGCTAGAGAAAAGGACTATGGACTTTTAGATACGCAGTATTTT
J gene: TRBJ2-1; D gene: NA; clone size: NA; V gene: TRBV12-5; CDR3 protein: CASGLVIRTQSNNSEQFF; CDR3 DNA: TGTGCTAGTGGTTTGGTGATCAGGACACAAAGTAACAACAGTGAGCAGTTCTTC
J gene: TRBJ1-5; D gene: NA; clone size: many; V gene: TRBV5-6; CDR3 protein: CASSLYGTNQPQHF; CDR3 DNA: TGTGCCAGCAGCTTGTATGGGACAAATCAGCCCCAGCATTTT